This T cell receptor beta chain was obtained from a study of T cell repertoires in cytomegalovirus infection. Across the whole study: Recently identified HLA-C-restricted CMV epitopes and well-studied HLA-B-restricted CMV epitopes were used by the study. Matching HLA type and CMV infection were both indicated by public TCR beta signatures. Study outcomes and limitations: Cumulative frequency (of public TCR beta family members) identified carriers of CMV plus the relevant HLA.

Concerning this clonotype: Its cognate antigen is unknown.

TCRdb reprocessed the reads with MiXCR, giving one entry per CDR3 protein. The sample consists of nearly 700,000 distinct CDR3 sequences, about 33% of them appearing once. The CDR3 spans 14 residues. The ends were cut back, 6 bases at V and 3 bases at J, with 15 bases in the middle. CDR1 is MNHNY and CDR2 is SVGAGI in the germline V gene (reference sequence). The source of this sequence is a human donor in good health (CMV status not recorded). Some clones in this sample may be carry-over from other donors' samples. The gene calls are TRBV6-6 and TRBJ2-7; D is perhaps TRBD1 (6 bases). The material sequenced was cultured PBMCs, taken from culture after CMV antigen stimulation. The CDR3 loop is CASSPLEGGYEQYF. CDR3 nucleotide sequence: TGTGCCAGCAGCCCACTGGAAGGGGGCTACGAGCAGTACTTC.